This T cell receptor (beta chain) was captured by sequencing in a study of control samples from healthy donors and cancer patients. Sequencing used immunoSEQ multiplex PCR; TCRdb keeps in-frame clones, though not all of them. The sample lists more than 95,000 clones, roughly 87% occurring once. CDR1 and CDR2 from the germline V gene are ENHRY and SYGVKD. V lost 3 bases and J lost 12, with 14 bases in between. This CDR3 spans 13 amino acids. The sequenced sample was blood. The rearrangement uses TRBV10-3 and TRBJ1-4; no definite D call. The receptor was derived from a man aged 18 to 30 in good health. Written as DNA, the CDR3 is TGTGCCATCAGTGACCGCGGGCCCTCAGAACTGTTTTTT. This sequence encodes CAISDRGPSELFF.